These T cell receptor beta chains were read from a single sample in a study of OX40 agonist ivuxolimab in advanced cancers. TCRdb's copy holds only in-frame clones and misses some; the assay was immunoSEQ multiplex PCR. This sample carries some 41,000 clones, 80% to 90% of them seen once, and the ten largest clones take approximately 35%. The source material was CD4+ or CD8+ T cells sorted from blood, sampled in a trial of the OX40 agonist ivuxolimab. These TCRs come from an adult with an advanced solid tumor such as melanoma, head and neck, liver or kidney cancer. Each CDR3 is given with its conserved first and last residue.

V | CDR3
TRBV21-1 | CASSKVDWSWDGYTF
TRBV19 | CASSILADPYEQYF
TRBV28 | CASRGTRYNEQFF
TRBV7-9 | CASSRGESYNEQFF
TRBV2 | CAGSSAGGWNEQYF
TRBV4-1 | CASSQGLAGAGTQYF
TRBV14 | CASSLGLNTEAFF
TRBV2 | CASRGSSGRGETQYF
TRBV29-1 | CSVGKSSYEQYF
TRBV21-1 | CASSARLVRTGDNSPLHF
TRBV2 | CASSIRTGAPGELFF
TRBV6-5 | CASSLTGRTRNTQYF
TRBV23-1 | CASSSPYAGGVYEQYF
TRBV11-1 | CASRNIGQNEQFF
TRBV7-9 | CASSLERSPLHF
TRBV7-2 | CASSLNNSPLHF
TRBV7-2 | CASSRGPGNEQFF
TRBV29-1 | CSVEDSTSEAFF
TRBV5-1 | CASSLGLAGVLGELFF
TRBV6-6 | CASSRGGFNEKLFF
TRBV10-3 | CAIQPTEGYEQYF
TRBV6-1 | CASLLSGQETQYF
TRBV5-1 | CASSPGQDTDTQYF
TRBV6-1 | CASTGSGNTGELFF
TRBV6-5 | CASSYSSDTQYF
TRBV7-8 | CASSLVSSGRLYNEQFF
TRBV6-1 | CASSVQMNTEAFF
TRBV9 | CASSAPREGTSGGGYEQYF
TRBV5-4 | CATNRGLDEDTQYF
TRBV28 | CASSFITGGQPQHF
TRBV25-1 | CASSERWGVQETQYF
TRBV19 | CASSKETGRVNTEAFF
TRBV4-1 | CASSQDRGPYGYTF
TRBV2 | CASRVGEQFF
TRBV25-1 | CASSEQSRREQFF
TRBV6-4 | CASSDSLGSPLHF
TRBV7-3 | CASSLGASTDTQYF
TRBV7-3 | CASSLRRNYRDTSGNTIYF
TRBV25-1 | CASSESQRTANEQYF
TRBV1 | CTSSQDFLREGRADTQYF
TRBV5-1 | CASSYVGWEQYF
TRBV6-1 | CASSSRFSGNTIYF
TRBV10-3 | CAISPQGPNPGEQFF
TRBV6-1 | CASREPGQGINSPLHF
TRBV5-1 | CASSQFFPGDTEAFF
TRBV18 | CASSPSSSSGNTIYF
TRBV30 | CAWSVRGASYGYTF
TRBV5-1 | CASSYGGEGYTF
TRBV18 | CASSAARSYEQYF
TRBV7-5 | CASSLGGSRSNQPQHF
TRBV6-4 | CASSSLGSGNTIYF
TRBV7-7 | CASRRQGDQPQHF
TRBV7-3 | CASSLMSFDEQFF
TRBV4-1 | CASSQEWTYSNQPQHF
TRBV11-1 | CASSFAGIDEQYF
TRBV4-1 | CASSQHRQGGQPQHF
TRBV9 | CASSRTGHLPSTDTQYF
TRBV7-3 | CASSKRTGGTGELFF
TRBV28 | CASTSSPLHF